The table lists the clone carrying this T cell receptor (beta chain) with many counts. Its antigen is not identified. The data originate from a study of T cells in Graves' hyperthyroidism and ophthalmopathy. Across the study: Peripheral blood sampling occurred at initial diagnosis, before any treatment.

Findings and caveats of the study: Within blood appeared most thyroid clonotypes that had expanded above 0.001.

TCR beta CDR3 regions were amplified from RNA. Initially, a first-round RT-PCR of the TCR CDR3 employed the HTBI primer set. TCRdb redid the calling of the multiplex PCR reads with MiXCR, one entry per CDR3 protein. The sample has under 350,000 distinct CDR3 sequences, about a sixth seen once. Active moderate-to-severe ophthalmopathy, Clinical Activity Score at least 3, NOSPECS at least 4, under 3 months' duration. Patients were excluded for uncontrolled infection, other autoimmune disease, pregnancy or lactation. V gave up 7 bases and J gave up 6 bases, with 15 bases separating them. This CDR3 region has 13 residues. Looked up from germline, CDR1 is SGHTA and CDR2 is FQGNSA.

The source material was blood. J is TRBJ1-1 and V is TRBV7-2; D is undetermined. The TCR originated in a woman in her sixties with Graves' ophthalmopathy. The CDR3 protein is CASNPSRRSEAFF. The CDR3 DNA reads as TGTGCCAGCAACCCAAGTAGGAGATCTGAAGCTTTCTTT.